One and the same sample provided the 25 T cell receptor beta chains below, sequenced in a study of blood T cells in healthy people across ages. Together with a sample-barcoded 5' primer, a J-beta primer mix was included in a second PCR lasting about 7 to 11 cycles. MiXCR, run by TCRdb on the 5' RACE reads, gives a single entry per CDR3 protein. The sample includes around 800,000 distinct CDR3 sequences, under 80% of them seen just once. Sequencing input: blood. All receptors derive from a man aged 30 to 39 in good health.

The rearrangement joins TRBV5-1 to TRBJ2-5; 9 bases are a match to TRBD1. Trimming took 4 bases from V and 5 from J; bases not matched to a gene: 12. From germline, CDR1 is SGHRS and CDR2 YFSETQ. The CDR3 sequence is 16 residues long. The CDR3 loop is CASSRTGGVFLETQYF. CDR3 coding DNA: TGCGCCAGCAGCCGCACAGGGGGCGTTTTTCTCGAGACCCAGTACTTC.

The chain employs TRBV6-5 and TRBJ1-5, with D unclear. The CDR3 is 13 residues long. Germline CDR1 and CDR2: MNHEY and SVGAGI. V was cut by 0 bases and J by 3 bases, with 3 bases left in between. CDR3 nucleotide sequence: TGTGCCAGCAGTTACTCCTCCAATCAGCCCCAGCATTTT. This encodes CASSYSSNQPQHF.

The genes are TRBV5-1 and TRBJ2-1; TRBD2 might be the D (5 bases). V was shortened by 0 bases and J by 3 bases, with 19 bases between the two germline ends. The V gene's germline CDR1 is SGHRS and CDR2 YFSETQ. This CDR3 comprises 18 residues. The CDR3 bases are TGCGCCAGCAGCTTGGGAGGGTCTTTCCCTCTATTCTACAATGAGCAGTTCTTC. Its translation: CASSLGGSFPLFYNEQFF.

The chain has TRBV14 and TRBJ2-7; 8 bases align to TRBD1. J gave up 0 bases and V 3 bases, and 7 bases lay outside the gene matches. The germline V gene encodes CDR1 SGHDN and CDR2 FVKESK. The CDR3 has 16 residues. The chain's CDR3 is CASSQWGQVPSYEQYF. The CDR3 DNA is TGTGCCAGCAGCCAGTGGGGACAGGTGCCCTCCTACGAGCAGTACTTC.

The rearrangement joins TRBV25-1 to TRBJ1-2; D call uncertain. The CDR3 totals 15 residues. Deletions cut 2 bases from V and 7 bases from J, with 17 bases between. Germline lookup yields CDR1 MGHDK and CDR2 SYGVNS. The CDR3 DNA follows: TGTGCCAGCAGTGAACCGCAGGAATTTTTCAGTGGCTACACCTTC. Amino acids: CASSEPQEFFSGYTF.

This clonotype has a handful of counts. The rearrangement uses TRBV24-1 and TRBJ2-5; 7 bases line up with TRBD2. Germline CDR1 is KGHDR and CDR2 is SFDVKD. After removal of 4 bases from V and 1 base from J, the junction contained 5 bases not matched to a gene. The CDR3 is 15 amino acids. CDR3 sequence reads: CATSEAGLSQETQYF. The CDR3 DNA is TGTGCCACCAGTGAAGCGGGACTAAGCCAAGAGACCCAGTACTTC.

The CDR3 nucleotides are TGCGCCAGCAGCTTGGTTGAGGCCGAGCAGTACTTC. Amino acids: CASSLVEAEQYF. The rearrangement joins TRBV5-1 to TRBJ2-7, with D uncertain. Germline values: CDR1 SGHRS, CDR2 YFSETQ. Trimming removed 0 bases from V and 6 bases from J, with 7 bases in between. The CDR3 loop spans 12 amino acids.

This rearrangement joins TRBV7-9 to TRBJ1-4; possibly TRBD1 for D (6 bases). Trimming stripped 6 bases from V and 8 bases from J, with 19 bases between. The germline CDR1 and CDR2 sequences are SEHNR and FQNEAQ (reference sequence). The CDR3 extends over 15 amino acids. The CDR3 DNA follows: TGTGCCAGCAGTCCAGGGGAGGCCCAGATCGAAAAACTGTTTTTT. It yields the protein CASSPGEAQIEKLFF.

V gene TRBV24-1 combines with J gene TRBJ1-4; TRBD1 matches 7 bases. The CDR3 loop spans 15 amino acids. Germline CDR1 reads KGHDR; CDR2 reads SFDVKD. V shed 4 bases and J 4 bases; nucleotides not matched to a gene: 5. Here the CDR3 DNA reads TGTGCCACCAGTGACCCCAGACAGGGTAATGAAAAACTGTTTTTT. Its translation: CATSDPRQGNEKLFF.

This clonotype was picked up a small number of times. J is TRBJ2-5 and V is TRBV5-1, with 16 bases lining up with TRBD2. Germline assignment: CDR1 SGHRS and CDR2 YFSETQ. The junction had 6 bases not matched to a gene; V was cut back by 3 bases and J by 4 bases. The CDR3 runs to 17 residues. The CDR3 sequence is CASSSGTSGGAGETQYF. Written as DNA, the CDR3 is TGCGCCAGCAGCTCGGGGACTAGCGGGGGGGCAGGAGAGACCCAGTACTTC.

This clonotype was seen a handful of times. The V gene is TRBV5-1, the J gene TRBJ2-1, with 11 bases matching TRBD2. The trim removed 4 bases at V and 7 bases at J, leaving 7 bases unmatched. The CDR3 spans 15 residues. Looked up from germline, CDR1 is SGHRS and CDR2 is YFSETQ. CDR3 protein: CASSAELAGGNEQFF. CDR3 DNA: TGCGCCAGCAGCGCCGAGCTAGCGGGGGGTAATGAGCAGTTCTTC.

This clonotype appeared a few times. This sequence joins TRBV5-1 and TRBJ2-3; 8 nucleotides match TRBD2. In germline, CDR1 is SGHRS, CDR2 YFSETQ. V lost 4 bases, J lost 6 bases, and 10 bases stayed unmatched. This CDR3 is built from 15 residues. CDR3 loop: CASSRGLEVADTQYF. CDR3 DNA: TGCGCCAGCAGCCGGGGACTAGAAGTGGCCGATACGCAGTATTTT.

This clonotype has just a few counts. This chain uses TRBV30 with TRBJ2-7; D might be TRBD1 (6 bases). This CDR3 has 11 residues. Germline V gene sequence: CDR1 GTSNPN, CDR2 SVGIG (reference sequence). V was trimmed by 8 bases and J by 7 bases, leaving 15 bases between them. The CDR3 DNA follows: TGTGCCGGCAACAGGGTGGGGGAGCAGTACTTC. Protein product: CAGNRVGEQYF.

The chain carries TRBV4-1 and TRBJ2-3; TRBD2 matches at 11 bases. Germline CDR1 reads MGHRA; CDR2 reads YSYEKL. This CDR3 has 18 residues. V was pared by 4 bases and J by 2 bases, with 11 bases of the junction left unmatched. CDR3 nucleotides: TGCGCCAGCAGCCGCGGAGGTCTAGCGGGGGGCCACACAGATACGCAGTATTTT. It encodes CASSRGGLAGGHTDTQYF.

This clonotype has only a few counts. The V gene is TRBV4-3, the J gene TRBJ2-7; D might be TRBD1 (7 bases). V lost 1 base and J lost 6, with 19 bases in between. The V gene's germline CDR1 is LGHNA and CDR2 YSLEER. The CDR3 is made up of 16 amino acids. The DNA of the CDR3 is TGCGCCAGCAGCCAAGCAGGGGGACTCGTTACGTGCGAGCAGTACTTC. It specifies CASSQAGGLVTCEQYF.

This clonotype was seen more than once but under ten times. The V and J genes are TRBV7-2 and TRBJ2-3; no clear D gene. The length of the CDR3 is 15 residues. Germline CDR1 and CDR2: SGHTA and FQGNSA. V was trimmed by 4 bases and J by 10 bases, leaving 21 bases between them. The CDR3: CASSSSGPPADAQYF. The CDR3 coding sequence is TGTGCCAGCAGCTCCAGTGGGCCCCCCGCCGATGCGCAGTATTTT.

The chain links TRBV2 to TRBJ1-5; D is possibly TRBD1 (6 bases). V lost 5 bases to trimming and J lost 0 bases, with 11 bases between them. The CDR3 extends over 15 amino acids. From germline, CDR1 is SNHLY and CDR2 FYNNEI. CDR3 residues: CASSYRAYSNQPQHF. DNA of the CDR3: TGTGCCAGCAGTTACAGGGCATATAGCAATCAGCCCCAGCATTTT.

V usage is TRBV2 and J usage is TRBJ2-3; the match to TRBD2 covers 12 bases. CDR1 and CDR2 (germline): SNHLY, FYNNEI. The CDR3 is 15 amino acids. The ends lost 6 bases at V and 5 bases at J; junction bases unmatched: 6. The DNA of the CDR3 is TGTGCCAGCAGGAAACTAGCGGGGGGAGGAGATACGCAGTATTTT. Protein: CASRKLAGGGDTQYF.

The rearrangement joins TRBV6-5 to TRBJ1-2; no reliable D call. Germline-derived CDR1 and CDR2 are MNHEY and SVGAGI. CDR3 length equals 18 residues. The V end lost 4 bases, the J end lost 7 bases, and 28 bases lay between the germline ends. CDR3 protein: CASSFSPRSGDLGGGYTF. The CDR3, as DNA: TGTGCCAGCAGTTTTTCACCCCGAAGCGGTGATTTGGGTGGTGGCTACACCTTC.

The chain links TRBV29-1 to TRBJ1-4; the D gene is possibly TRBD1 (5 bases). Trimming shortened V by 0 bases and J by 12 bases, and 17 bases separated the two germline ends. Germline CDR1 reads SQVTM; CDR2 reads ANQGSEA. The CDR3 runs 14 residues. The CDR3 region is CSVEDPGTQGELFF. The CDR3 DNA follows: TGCAGCGTTGAAGATCCGGGGACCCAAGGGGAACTGTTTTTT.

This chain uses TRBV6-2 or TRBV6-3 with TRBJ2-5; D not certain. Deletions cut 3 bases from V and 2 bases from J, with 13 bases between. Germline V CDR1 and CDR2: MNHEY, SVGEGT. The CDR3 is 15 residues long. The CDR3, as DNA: TGTGCCAGCAGTTATTTAGTGGGCCGGCAAGAGACCCAGTACTTC. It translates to CASSYLVGRQETQYF.

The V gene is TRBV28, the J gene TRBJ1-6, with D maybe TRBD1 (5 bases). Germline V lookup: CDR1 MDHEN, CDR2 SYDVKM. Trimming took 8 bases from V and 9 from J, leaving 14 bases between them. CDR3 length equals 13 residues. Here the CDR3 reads CASVLRGSSPLHF. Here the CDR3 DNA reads TGTGCCAGCGTATTGAGGGGCTCTTCACCCCTCCACTTT.

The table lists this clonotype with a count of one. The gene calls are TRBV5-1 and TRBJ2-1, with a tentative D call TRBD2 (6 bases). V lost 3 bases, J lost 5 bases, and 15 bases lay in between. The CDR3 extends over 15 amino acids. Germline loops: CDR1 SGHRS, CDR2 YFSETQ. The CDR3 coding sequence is TGCGCCAGCAGCTCTTCGGCGGGACTGGACAATGAGCAGTTCTTC. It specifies CASSSSAGLDNEQFF.

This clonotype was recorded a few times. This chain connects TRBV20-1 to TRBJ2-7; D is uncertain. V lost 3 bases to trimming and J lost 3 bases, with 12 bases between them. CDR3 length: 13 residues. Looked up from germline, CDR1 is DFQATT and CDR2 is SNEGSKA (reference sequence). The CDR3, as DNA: TGCAGTGCTAGTTTCGGGCAGCGCTACGAGCAGTACTTC. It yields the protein CSASFGQRYEQYF.

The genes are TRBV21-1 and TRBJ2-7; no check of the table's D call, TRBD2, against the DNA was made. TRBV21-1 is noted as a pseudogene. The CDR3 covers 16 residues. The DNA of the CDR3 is TGTGCCAGCAGCAAAGAGACTAGCGGGGGAGCCTACGAGCAGTACTTC. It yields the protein CASSKETSGGAYEQYF.